These 12 T cell receptor beta chains came from one sample sequenced in a study of blood T cell repertoires in COVID-19. TCRdb keeps only in-frame clones here, not all; method: immunoSEQ multiplex PCR. The sample contains roughly 240,000 clones, approximately 82% of which appear only once. Sequencing was performed on peripheral blood. Receptors were obtained from a man aged 40-50 years who had recovered from COVID-19.

The chain recombines TRBV7-2 with TRBJ2-4; D might be TRBD2 (6 bases). Trimming removed 1 base at V and 1 base at J, with 14 bases between. Germline values: CDR1 SGHTA, CDR2 FQGNSA. The CDR3 has 17 residues. This CDR3 is CASSLGPSAYAKNIQYF. DNA for the CDR3: TGTGCCAGCAGCTTAGGTCCTAGCGCCTACGCCAAAAACATTCAGTACTTC.

The chain couples TRBV4-3 to TRBJ1-1; maybe TRBD1 (5 bases). CDR1 LGHNA and CDR2 YSLEER come from the germline V gene. This CDR3 comprises 16 residues. V lost 0 bases, J lost 5 bases, and 16 bases lay in between. The CDR3 nucleotides read TGCGCCAGCAGCCAAGATGTAATCCAGGGAAGAACTGAAGCTTTCTTT. Translating gives CASSQDVIQGRTEAFF.

The chain uses TRBV7-7 and TRBJ2-1; 11 positions agree with TRBD2. The CDR3 is made up of 14 amino acids. Trimming took 5 bases from V and 9 from J; bases not matched to a gene: 6. Germline values: CDR1 SSHAT, CDR2 FNYEAQ (reference sequence). The CDR3 DNA is TGTGCCAGCAGCGCTCTACTAGCGGGAGCTGAGCAGTTCTTC. It translates to CASSALLAGAEQFF.

This rearrangement joins TRBV2 to TRBJ1-5, with D possibly TRBD1 on 5 matching bases. V lost 0 bases and J lost 6, with 9 bases in between. Germline values: CDR1 SNHLY, CDR2 FYNNEI. The CDR3 length is 14 residues. Here the CDR3 reads CASSEATGRQPQHF. The CDR3 nucleotides read TGTGCCAGCAGTGAAGCAACAGGACGTCAGCCCCAGCATTTT.

This clone came up once. V is TRBV30 and J is TRBJ1-1; 7 bases line up with TRBD1. This CDR3 is built from 14 residues. Germline values: CDR1 GTSNPN, CDR2 SVGIG (reference sequence). Losses at the gene ends were 1 base for V and 1 base for J; bases not matched to a gene: 3. CDR3 loop: CAWSDGTANTEAFF. The CDR3 DNA reads TGTGCCTGGAGTGATGGGACAGCGAACACTGAAGCTTTCTTT.

The chain is built from TRBV4-3 and TRBJ1-1; D unclear. The V end was cut by 0 bases, the J end by 0 bases, with 8 bases between. The CDR3 length is 15 residues. Germline V gene data show CDR1 as LGHNA and CDR2 as YSLEER. The CDR3 sequence: CASSQDRVMNTEAFF. CDR3 in DNA: TGCGCCAGCAGCCAAGATAGAGTAATGAACACTGAAGCTTTCTTT.

The gene calls are TRBV11-2 and TRBJ2-7; 8 positions match TRBD2. J was trimmed by 4 bases and V by 5 bases; bases with no gene match: 10. The CDR3 runs to 15 residues. Germline assignment: CDR1 SGHAT and CDR2 FQNNGV. The CDR3 sequence is CASSRSGSGKYEQYF. The CDR3 bases are TGTGCCAGCAGCAGAAGCGGGAGTGGGAAGTACGAGCAGTACTTC.

The chain employs TRBV3-1 (or the pseudogene TRBV3-2) and TRBJ2-3; 9 bases are a match to TRBD1. V shed 2 bases and J 9 bases; nucleotides not matched to a gene: 6. Germline CDR1 reads LGHDT; CDR2 reads YNNKEL (reference sequence). This CDR3 has 14 residues. The CDR3 region has the DNA TGTGCCAGCAGCCAAAGGGACAGGGTCGGCACGCAGTATTTT. It yields the protein CASSQRDRVGTQYF.

The rearrangement uses TRBV27 and TRBJ2-7; D may be TRBD1 (6 bases). Germline V gene lookup returns CDR1 MNHEY and CDR2 SMNVEV (reference sequence). This CDR3 is built from 14 residues. V was trimmed by 5 bases and J by 2 bases, leaving 13 bases between them. The CDR3 DNA is TGTGCCAGCAGTCCTCAGGGGTGGACCTACGAGCAGTACTTC. It translates to CASSPQGWTYEQYF.

The J gene is TRBJ2-5, the V gene TRBV2, with TRBD1 matching 9 bases. The CDR3 loop spans 14 amino acids. Germline V gene data show CDR1 as SNHLY and CDR2 as FYNNEI. V was clipped by 6 bases and J by 5 bases; unmatched bases: 7. The CDR3 DNA follows: TGTGCCAGCAGAACAGGGGGCTTAGAGGAGACCCAGTACTTC. It is translated as CASRTGGLEETQYF.

The chain links TRBV5-6 to TRBJ1-1, with 8 bases that match TRBD1. J was trimmed by 10 bases and V by 2 bases; bases with no gene match: 7. The CDR3 has 13 residues. Germline-derived CDR1 and CDR2 are SGHDT and YYEEEE. Here the CDR3 reads CASSLGQGGAAFF. The DNA of the CDR3 is TGTGCCAGCAGCTTAGGACAGGGCGGGGCAGCTTTCTTT.

The CDR3 loop reads CASSLEQGVRAFF. Written as DNA, the CDR3 is TGTGCCAGCAGCTTAGAACAGGGGGTTCGGGCTTTCTTT. V is TRBV7-6 and J is TRBJ1-1, with 8 bases lining up with TRBD1. The V gene's germline CDR1 is SGHVS and CDR2 FNYEAQ. CDR3 size: 13 residues. Trimming at V came to 1 base and at J to 11 bases, leaving 6 bases not matched to a gene.